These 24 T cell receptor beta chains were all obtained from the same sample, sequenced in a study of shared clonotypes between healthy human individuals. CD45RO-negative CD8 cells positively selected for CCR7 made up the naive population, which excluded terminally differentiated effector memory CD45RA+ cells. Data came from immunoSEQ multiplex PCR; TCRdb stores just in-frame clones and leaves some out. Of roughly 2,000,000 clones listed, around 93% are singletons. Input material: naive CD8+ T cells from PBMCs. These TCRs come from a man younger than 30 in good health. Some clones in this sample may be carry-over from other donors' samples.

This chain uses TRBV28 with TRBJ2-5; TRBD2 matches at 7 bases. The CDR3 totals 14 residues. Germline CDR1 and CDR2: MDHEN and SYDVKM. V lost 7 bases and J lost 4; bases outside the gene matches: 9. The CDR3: CASTLWQRGETQYF. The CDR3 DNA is TGTGCCAGCACGTTGTGGCAGCGGGGAGAGACCCAGTACTTC. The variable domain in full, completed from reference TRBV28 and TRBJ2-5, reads DVKVTQSSRYLVKRTGEKVFLECVQDMDHENMFWYRQDPGLGLRLIYFSYDVKMKEKGDIPEGYSVSREKKERFSLILESASTNQTSMYLCASTLWQRGETQYFGPGTRLLVL.

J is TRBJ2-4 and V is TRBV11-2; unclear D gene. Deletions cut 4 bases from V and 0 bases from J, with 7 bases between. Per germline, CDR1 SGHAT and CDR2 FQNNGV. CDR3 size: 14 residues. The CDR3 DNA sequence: TGTGCCAGCAGCTCCCCCCTAGCCAAAAACATTCAGTACTTC. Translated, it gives CASSSPLAKNIQYF.

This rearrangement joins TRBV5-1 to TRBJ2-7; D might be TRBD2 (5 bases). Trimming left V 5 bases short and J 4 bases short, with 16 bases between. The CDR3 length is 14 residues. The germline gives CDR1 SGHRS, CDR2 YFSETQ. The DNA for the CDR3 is TGCGCCAGCAGGACTTCGGAGGAGCAGTACGAGCAGTACTTC. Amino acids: CASRTSEEQYEQYF.

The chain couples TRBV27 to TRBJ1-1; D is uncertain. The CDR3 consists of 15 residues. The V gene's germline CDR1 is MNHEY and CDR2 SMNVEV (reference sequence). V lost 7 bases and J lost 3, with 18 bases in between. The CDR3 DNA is TGTGCCAGCAACCTTCGGGTCGGGTTGCACACTGAAGCTTTCTTT. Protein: CASNLRVGLHTEAFF.

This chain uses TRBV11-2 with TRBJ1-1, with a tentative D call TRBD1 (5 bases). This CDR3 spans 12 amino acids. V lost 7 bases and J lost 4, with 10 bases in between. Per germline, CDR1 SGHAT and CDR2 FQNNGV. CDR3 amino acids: CASKKGSTEAFF. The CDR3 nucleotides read TGTGCCAGCAAGAAGGGGAGCACTGAAGCTTTCTTT.

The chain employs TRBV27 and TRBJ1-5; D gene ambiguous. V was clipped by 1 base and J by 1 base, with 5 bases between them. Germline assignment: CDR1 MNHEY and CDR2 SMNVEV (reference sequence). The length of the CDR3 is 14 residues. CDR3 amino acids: CASSLYPSNQPQHF. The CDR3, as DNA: TGTGCCAGCAGTTTATATCCGAGCAATCAGCCCCAGCATTTT.

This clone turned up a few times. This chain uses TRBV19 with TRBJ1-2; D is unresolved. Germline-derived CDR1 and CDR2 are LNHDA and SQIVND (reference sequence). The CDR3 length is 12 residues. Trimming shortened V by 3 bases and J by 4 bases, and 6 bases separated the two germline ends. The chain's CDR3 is CASSMVPYGYTF. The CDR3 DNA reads TGTGCCAGTAGTATGGTACCCTATGGCTACACCTTC.

The CDR3: CASSLSARGEAFF. The CDR3 nucleotides read TGTGCCAGCAGCTTAAGCGCGCGGGGGGAAGCTTTCTTT. The V and J genes are TRBV7-2 and TRBJ1-1; possibly TRBD1 for D (5 bases). Germline V gene sequence: CDR1 SGHTA, CDR2 FQGNSA. The CDR3 is 13 amino acids. The V end was cut by 2 bases, the J end by 8 bases, with 12 bases between.

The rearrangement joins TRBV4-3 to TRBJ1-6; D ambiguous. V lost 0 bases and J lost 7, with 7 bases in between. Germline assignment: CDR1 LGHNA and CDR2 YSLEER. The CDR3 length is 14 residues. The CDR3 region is CASSQDSTNSPLHF. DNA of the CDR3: TGCGCCAGCAGCCAAGATTCAACCAATTCACCCCTCCACTTT.

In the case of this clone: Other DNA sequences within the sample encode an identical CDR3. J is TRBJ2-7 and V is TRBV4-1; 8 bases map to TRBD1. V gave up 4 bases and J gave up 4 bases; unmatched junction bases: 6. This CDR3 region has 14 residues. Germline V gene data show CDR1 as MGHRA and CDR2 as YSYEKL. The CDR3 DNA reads TGCGCCAGCAGCCCCGGGACAGGCGGATACGAGCAGTACTTC. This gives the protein CASSPGTGGYEQYF.

The CDR3 reads CASSSGRDRYYGYTF. The CDR3 region has the DNA TGCGCCAGCAGCTCGGGGAGGGACAGGTACTATGGCTACACCTTC. The gene calls are TRBV5-1 and TRBJ1-2, with 8 bases lining up with TRBD1. Per the germline V gene, CDR1 is SGHRS and CDR2 is YFSETQ. The CDR3 spans 15 residues. Trimming cost V 3 bases and J 3 bases; bases outside gene matches: 7.

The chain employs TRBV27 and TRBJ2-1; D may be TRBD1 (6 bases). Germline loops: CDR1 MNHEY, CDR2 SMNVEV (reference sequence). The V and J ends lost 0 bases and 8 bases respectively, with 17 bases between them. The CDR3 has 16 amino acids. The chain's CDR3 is CASSLSSGTQHDEQFF. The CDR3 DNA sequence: TGTGCCAGCAGTTTATCATCCGGGACACAGCACGATGAGCAGTTCTTC.

The CDR3 sequence: CASSDSRFSLNTEAFF. In nucleotides, the CDR3 is TGTGCCAGCAGTGACAGCAGATTTTCACTGAACACTGAAGCTTTCTTT. V and J are TRBV7-9 and TRBJ1-1, with D perhaps TRBD1 (5 bases). Trimming removed 6 bases from V and 0 bases from J, with 17 bases in between. The germline V gene has CDR1 SEHNR and CDR2 FQNEAQ (reference sequence). This CDR3 is built from 16 residues.

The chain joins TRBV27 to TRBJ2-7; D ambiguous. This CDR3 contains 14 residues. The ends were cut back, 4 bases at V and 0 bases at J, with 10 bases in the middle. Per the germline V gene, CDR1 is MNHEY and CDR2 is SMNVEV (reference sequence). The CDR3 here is CASSWKSTSYEQYF. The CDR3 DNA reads TGTGCCAGCAGTTGGAAGTCCACCTCCTACGAGCAGTACTTC.

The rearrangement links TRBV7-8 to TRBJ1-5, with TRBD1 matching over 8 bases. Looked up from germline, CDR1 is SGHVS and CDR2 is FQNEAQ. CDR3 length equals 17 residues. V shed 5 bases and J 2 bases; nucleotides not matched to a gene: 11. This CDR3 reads CASSIFLVGQGNQPQHF. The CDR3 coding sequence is TGTGCCAGCAGCATATTCCTCGTGGGACAGGGCAATCAGCCCCAGCATTTT.

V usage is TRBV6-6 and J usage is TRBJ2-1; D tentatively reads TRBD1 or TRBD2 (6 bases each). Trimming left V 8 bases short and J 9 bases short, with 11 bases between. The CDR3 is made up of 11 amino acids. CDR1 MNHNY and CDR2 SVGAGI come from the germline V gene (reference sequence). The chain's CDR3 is CASHGGPEQFF. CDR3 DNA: TGTGCCAGCCATGGGGGGCCTGAGCAGTTCTTC.

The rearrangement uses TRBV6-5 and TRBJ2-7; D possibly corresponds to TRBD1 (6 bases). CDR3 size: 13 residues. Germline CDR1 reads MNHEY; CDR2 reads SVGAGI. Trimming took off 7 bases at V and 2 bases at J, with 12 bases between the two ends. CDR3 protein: CASNGQSPYEQYF. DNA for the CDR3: TGTGCCAGCAACGGACAGTCCCCCTACGAGCAGTACTTC.

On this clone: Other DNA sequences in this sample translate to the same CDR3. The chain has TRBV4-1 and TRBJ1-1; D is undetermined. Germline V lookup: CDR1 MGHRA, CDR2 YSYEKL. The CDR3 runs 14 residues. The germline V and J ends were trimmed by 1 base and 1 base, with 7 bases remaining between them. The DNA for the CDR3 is TGCGCCAGCAGCCAAGCGGGGAAGAACACTGAAGCTTTCTTT. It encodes CASSQAGKNTEAFF.

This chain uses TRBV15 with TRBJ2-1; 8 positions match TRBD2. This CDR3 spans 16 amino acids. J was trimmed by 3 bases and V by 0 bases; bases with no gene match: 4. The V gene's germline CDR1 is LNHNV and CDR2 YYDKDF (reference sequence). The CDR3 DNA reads TGTGCCACCAGCAGAGATCAGGGACTAGTCTACAATGAGCAGTTCTTC. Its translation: CATSRDQGLVYNEQFF.

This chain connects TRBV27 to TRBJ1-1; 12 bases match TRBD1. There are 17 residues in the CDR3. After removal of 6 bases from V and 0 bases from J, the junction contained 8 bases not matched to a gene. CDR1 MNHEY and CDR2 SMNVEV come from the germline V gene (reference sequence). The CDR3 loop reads CASSLGTGGLVNTEAFF. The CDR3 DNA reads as TGTGCCAGCAGCCTCGGGACAGGGGGCCTCGTGAACACTGAAGCTTTCTTT.

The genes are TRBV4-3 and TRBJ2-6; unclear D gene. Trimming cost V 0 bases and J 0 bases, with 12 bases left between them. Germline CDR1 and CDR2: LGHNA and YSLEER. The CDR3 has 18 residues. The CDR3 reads CASSQDFPSNSGANVLTF. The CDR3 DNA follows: TGCGCCAGCAGCCAAGATTTTCCCAGCAACTCTGGGGCCAACGTCCTGACTTTC.

The CDR3 reads CASSETGELNEKLFF. The CDR3 nucleotides are TGTGCCAGCAGTGAAACAGGGGAACTCAATGAAAAACTGTTTTTT. This chain connects TRBV28 to TRBJ1-4; 7 bases are a match to TRBD1. The J segment lost 5 bases and the V segment lost 5 bases, leaving 8 bases of the junction unmatched. Per germline, CDR1 MDHEN and CDR2 SYDVKM. The CDR3 length is 15 residues.

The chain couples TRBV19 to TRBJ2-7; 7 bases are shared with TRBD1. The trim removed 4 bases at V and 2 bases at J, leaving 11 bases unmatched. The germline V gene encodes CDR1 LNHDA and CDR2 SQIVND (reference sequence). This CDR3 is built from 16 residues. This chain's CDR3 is CASSTRQGRSPYEQYF. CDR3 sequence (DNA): TGTGCCAGTAGTACTAGACAGGGTAGGAGCCCCTACGAGCAGTACTTC.

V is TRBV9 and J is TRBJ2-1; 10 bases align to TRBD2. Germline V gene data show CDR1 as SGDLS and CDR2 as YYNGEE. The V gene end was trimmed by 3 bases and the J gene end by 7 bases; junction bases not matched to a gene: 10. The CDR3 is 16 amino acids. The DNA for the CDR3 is TGTGCCAGCAGCGACGGGAGAGGGACTAGCGAGAATGAGCAGTTCTTC. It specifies CASSDGRGTSENEQFF.